This TCR beta chain was sequenced during a study of CXCR3-negative and CXCR3-positive naive CD8 T cells. Per germline, CDR1 MDHEN and CDR2 SYDVKM. CDR3 length: 14 residues. The study made its TRB cDNA libraries by 5' RACE, adding UMI labels. TCRdb re-called the 5' RACE reads and catalogs CDR3 proteins one per entry, DNA excluded. In total, the table holds tens of thousands of distinct CDR3 sequences. This TCR derives from a human donor in good health. Some clones in this sample may be carry-over from other donors' samples. The sample was naive CXCR3- CD8+ T cells from blood. Sample subset: CD45RO-CCR7+CD27+CD95- naive CD8+ T cells lacking CXCR3 (TNR3-). The chain carries TRBV28 and TRBJ2-7; with no DNA, the TCRdb D assignment of TRBD1 cannot be verified. This chain's CDR3 is CASKDRALPYEQYF.